This paragraph reports one TCR beta chain. Its cognate antigen is unknown. The repertoire was sequenced with immunoSEQ multiplex PCR; TCRdb's copy has only in-frame clones and lacks some. The sample lists about 90,000 clones, just under 90% occurring once. Germline V gene data show CDR1 as MNHNY and CDR2 as SVGAGI (reference sequence). CDR3 length equals 14 residues. Trimming removed 5 bases at V and 10 bases at J, with 18 bases between. This specimen comes from a study of OX40 agonist ivuxolimab in advanced cancers. Whole-study context: Patients were dosed with the agonistic anti-OX40 (CD134) antibody ivuxolimab.

Points from the study as a whole: Circulating CD4+ and CD8+ T cells showed clonal expansion by week 6 at 0.1 to 3.0 mg/kg. Mean expanded clone counts were higher in CD8+ than CD4+ T cells.

The source is an adult with an advanced solid tumor such as melanoma, head and neck, liver or kidney cancer. The chain joins TRBV6-6 to TRBJ2-1; D possibly corresponds to TRBD2 (5 bases). Specimen: CD4+ or CD8+ T cells sorted from blood, collected in a trial of the OX40 agonist ivuxolimab. The CDR3 here is CASSTQPKLGEQFF. CDR3 coding DNA: TGTGCCAGCAGTACCCAACCAAAACTAGGAGAGCAGTTCTTC.